The 25 T cell receptor beta chains below come from one sample, sequenced in a study of T-cell memory formation after mild COVID-19. Each CDR3 protein is one row after TCRdb ran MiXCR on the 5' RACE reads. The data hold 220,000 or so distinct CDR3 sequences, with approximately 10% observed a single time. The sequencing sample was made of PBMCs or a T cell subset sorted from them (not recorded which). All receptors derive from a man aged 18 to 29 who had mild COVID-19 (a few samples of this study predate the infection). Cell type and time point are not known.

In this sample, this clonotype turned up a few times. V gene TRBV3-1 combines with J gene TRBJ2-3, with no clear D. V was pared by 4 bases and J by 8 bases, with 16 bases between. CDR1 is LGHDT and CDR2 is YNNKEL in the germline V gene (reference sequence). The CDR3 is 14 residues long. Here the CDR3 DNA reads TGTGCCAGCAGCCCCCCCGGGCCTGCCAGTACGCAGTATTTT. Translating it yields CASSPPGPASTQYF.

V usage is TRBV24-1 and J usage is TRBJ2-1; 8 bases agree with TRBD1. Germline values: CDR1 KGHDR, CDR2 SFDVKD. This CDR3 is built from 15 residues. J was trimmed by 9 bases and V by 2 bases; bases with no gene match: 8. CDR3 sequence (DNA): TGTGCCACCAGTGATTCCGGGACAGGAACGGGTGAGCAGTTCTTC. Its protein product is CATSDSGTGTGEQFF.

This sequence joins TRBV12-3 or TRBV12-4 and TRBJ1-4; 7 bases fit TRBD1. V lost 6 bases, J lost 8 bases, and 6 bases stayed unmatched. The CDR3 is made up of 13 amino acids. Here the CDR3 reads CASRLGTDEKLFF. Here the CDR3 DNA reads TGTGCCAGCAGACTCGGGACAGACGAAAAACTGTTTTTT.

The chain combines TRBV23-1 with TRBJ1-5, with D possibly matching TRBD1 (5 bases). TRBV23-1 is an ORF, and what it does is uncertain. The V and J ends lost 4 bases and 8 bases respectively, with 18 bases between them. The CDR3 sequence is 15 residues long. CDR3 sequence reads: CASSPPGQRREPQHF. The CDR3 coding sequence is TGCGCCAGCAGTCCACCGGGGCAGCGCCGGGAGCCCCAGCATTTT.

By sample share, this clonotype is medium-sized (0.01 to 0.1%). The chain has TRBV7-3 and TRBJ2-3; D not certain. CDR1 SGHTA and CDR2 FQGTGA come from the germline V gene. This CDR3 has 13 amino acids. V gave up 5 bases and J gave up 1 base, with 7 bases separating them. The chain's CDR3 is CASSLYGTDTQYF. Written as DNA, the CDR3 is TGTGCCAGCAGCCTCTATGGCACAGATACGCAGTATTTT.

This clonotype was observed a handful of times. The chain links TRBV30 to TRBJ1-2, with 10 bases that match TRBD1. Germline-derived CDR1 and CDR2 are GTSNPN and SVGIG (reference sequence). Unmatched junction bases numbered 8, after V lost 3 bases and J lost 4 bases. The CDR3 is 15 amino acids. The chain's CDR3 is CAWSPGQGLGYGYTF. CDR3 in DNA: TGTGCCTGGAGCCCGGGACAGGGGCTAGGCTATGGCTACACCTTC. The variable domain in full, completed from reference TRBV30 and TRBJ1-2, reads SQTIHQWPATLVQPVGSPLSLECTVEGTSNPNLYWYRQAAGRGLQLLFYSVGIGQISSEVPQNLSASRPQDRQFILSSKKLLLSDSGFYLCAWSPGQGLGYGYTFGSGTRLTVV.

The chain links TRBV20-1 to TRBJ2-1, with 15 bases lining up with TRBD2. Germline values: CDR1 DFQATT, CDR2 SNEGSKA (reference sequence). The V segment lost 2 bases and the J segment 0 bases; nucleotides outside the gene matches: 2. The CDR3 is 17 amino acids. In DNA form, the CDR3 reads TGCAGTGCTAGAAGGACTAGCGGGGGGGCCTCCTACAATGAGCAGTTCTTC. Residues: CSARRTSGGASYNEQFF.

This chain uses TRBV3-1 with TRBJ2-1; D unclear. CDR3 length: 16 residues. V lost 2 bases, J lost 1 base, and 12 bases lay in between. The germline gives CDR1 LGHDT, CDR2 YNNKEL (reference sequence). CDR3 in amino acids: CASSQIWAHSYNEQFF. The CDR3 coding sequence is TGTGCCAGCAGCCAAATTTGGGCCCATTCCTACAATGAGCAGTTCTTC.

This clonotype has only a few counts. The chain links TRBV5-4 to TRBJ2-3; D possibly corresponds to TRBD1 (5 bases). Germline V CDR1 and CDR2: SGHNT, YYREEE (reference sequence). The V end was cut by 0 bases, the J end by 1 base, with 9 bases between. The CDR3 runs to 15 residues. The CDR3 nucleotides read TGTGCCAGCAGCTTGGGGGGCATCGGCACAGATACGCAGTATTTT. Its protein is CASSLGGIGTDTQYF.

This clonotype was picked up many times. This chain uses TRBV9 with TRBJ2-3; 8 nucleotides line up with TRBD1. Germline trimming cut 4 bases from V and 4 bases from J; bases unmatched to any gene: 5. The germline gives CDR1 SGDLS, CDR2 YYNGEE. The CDR3 spans 14 residues. The CDR3 protein is CASSNGQGADTQYF. The CDR3 DNA reads as TGTGCCAGCAGCAACGGACAGGGCGCAGATACGCAGTATTTT.

This clonotype was recorded a few times. The CDR3 bases are TGCGCCAGCAGCTACGGACAGCCGTCTGGAAACACCATATATTTT. Amino acids: CASSYGQPSGNTIYF. The chain combines TRBV5-1 with TRBJ1-3, with a weak D call TRBD1 (6 bases). The CDR3 loop spans 15 amino acids. V was trimmed by 3 bases and J by 1 base, leaving 11 bases between them. Germline-derived CDR1 and CDR2 are SGHRS and YFSETQ.

This clonotype was observed a few times. V and J are TRBV7-9 and TRBJ2-6; TRBD1 agrees at 9 bases. Trimming took 4 bases from V and 3 from J; bases not matched to a gene: 16. Germline CDR1 is SEHNR and CDR2 is FQNEAQ (reference sequence). The CDR3 is made up of 20 amino acids. CDR3 nucleotide sequence: TGTGCCAGCAGCTCCCACCGCTCGGGACAGGGAGTTAGTGGGGCCAACGTCCTGACTTTC. Its translation is CASSSHRSGQGVSGANVLTF.

The chain employs TRBV29-1 and TRBJ1-2; 7 bases map to TRBD1. CDR1 and CDR2 (germline): SQVTM, ANQGSEA. The V gene end was trimmed by 4 bases and the J gene end by 6 bases; junction bases not matched to a gene: 2. The CDR3 loop spans 11 amino acids. CDR3 DNA sequence: TGCAGCGTTGGACAGGGCAATGGCTACACCTTC. Amino acid sequence: CSVGQGNGYTF.

V and J are TRBV3-1 and TRBJ1-2; 7 positions agree with TRBD1. Germline-derived CDR1 and CDR2 are LGHDT and YNNKEL (reference sequence). The ends lost 4 bases at V and 13 bases at J; junction bases unmatched: 9. CDR3 length: 12 residues. This chain's CDR3 is CASSPAQGTRTF. CDR3 nucleotides: TGTGCCAGCAGCCCAGCACAGGGGACGCGCACCTTC.

A few counts support this clonotype. This chain connects TRBV11-2 to TRBJ2-1; possible D gene TRBD2, 6 bases. V lost 4 bases, J lost 8 bases, and 15 bases lay in between. Germline CDR1 and CDR2: SGHAT and FQNNGV. The CDR3 sequence is 14 residues long. CDR3 in amino acids: CASSSPSAGDEQFF. The DNA of the CDR3 is TGTGCCAGCAGCTCACCTAGCGCGGGCGATGAGCAGTTCTTC.

This CDR3 reads CAISASGPQGTDTQYF. The CDR3 DNA reads TGTGCCATCAGCGCTTCGGGCCCCCAGGGGACAGATACGCAGTATTTT. The rearrangement links TRBV10-3 to TRBJ2-3; a possible D gene is TRBD1 (6 bases). Germline loops: CDR1 ENHRY, CDR2 SYGVKD. The germline V and J ends were trimmed by 6 bases and 3 bases, with 19 bases remaining between them. The CDR3 loop spans 16 amino acids.

The chain links TRBV11-2 to TRBJ2-7, with D perhaps matching TRBD1 or TRBD2 (5 bases each). Between the trimmed V and J ends, which lost 4 bases and 3 bases, there was a span of 13 bases. Germline loops: CDR1 SGHAT, CDR2 FQNNGV. This CDR3 has 14 residues. The CDR3 here is CASSSPGTNYEQYF. CDR3 DNA sequence: TGTGCCAGCAGCTCCCCAGGGACGAACTACGAGCAGTACTTC.

The sample holds many counts of this clonotype. This sequence joins TRBV20-1 and TRBJ2-5, with D perhaps TRBD1 (5 bases). In germline, CDR1 is DFQATT, CDR2 SNEGSKA (reference sequence). Trimming removed 6 bases from V and 1 base from J, with 18 bases in between. The CDR3 has 15 amino acids. CDR3 nucleotide sequence: TGCAGTGCCCGCGGACAAGCCTTTTCCCAAGAGACCCAGTACTTC. It encodes CSARGQAFSQETQYF.

This clonotype was seen only a few times. The V gene is TRBV5-1, the J gene TRBJ1-2; D unresolved. This CDR3 spans 14 amino acids. Trimming removed 0 bases at V and 6 bases at J, with 12 bases between. In germline, CDR1 is SGHRS, CDR2 YFSETQ. Here the CDR3 DNA reads TGCGCCAGCAGCTTGGTGGCGGGCACGGATGGCTACACCTTC. Residues: CASSLVAGTDGYTF.

This clonotype was seen more than once but under ten times. The chain joins TRBV14 to TRBJ1-2; tentatively, D is TRBD1 (5 bases). The ends were cut back, 4 bases at V and 8 bases at J, with 17 bases in the middle. CDR1 is SGHDN and CDR2 is FVKESK in the germline V gene. The CDR3 covers 14 residues. CDR3 residues: CASSRQSGGFGYTF. DNA of the CDR3: TGTGCCAGCAGCCGACAATCCGGGGGTTTCGGCTACACCTTC.

The V and J genes are TRBV6-5 and TRBJ2-2; maybe TRBD2 (7 bases). Germline CDR1 MNHEY, CDR2 SVGAGI. V lost 7 bases and J 3 bases, leaving 18 bases between the germline ends. The CDR3 totals 16 residues. The CDR3: CASTQGGGGYTGELFF. As DNA, the CDR3 is TGTGCCAGCACGCAAGGGGGGGGAGGTTACACCGGGGAGCTGTTTTTT.

V usage is TRBV27 and J usage is TRBJ2-1, with 8 bases aligning to TRBD1. Germline CDR1 reads MNHEY; CDR2 reads SMNVEV (reference sequence). The CDR3 is 19 residues long. After removal of 5 bases from V and 1 base from J, the junction contained 16 bases not matched to a gene. CDR3 nucleotide sequence: TGTGCCAGCAGTCCTCGACTACGGACAGGGCCGGAGTCCTACAATGAGCAGTTCTTC. It is translated as CASSPRLRTGPESYNEQFF.

J is TRBJ1-2 and V is TRBV6-2 or TRBV6-3; possibly TRBD1 for D (5 bases). Germline CDR1 and CDR2: MNHEY and SVGEGT. Trimming took off 4 bases at V and 4 bases at J, with 10 bases between the two ends. The CDR3 runs 13 residues. The CDR3 sequence is CASSWQGTYGYTF. For the CDR3, the DNA is TGTGCCAGCAGTTGGCAGGGTACCTATGGCTACACCTTC.

In its sample, this clonotype was seen a few times. The chain uses TRBV7-3 and TRBJ2-1, with a possible D match to TRBD2 (5 bases). This CDR3 is 17 amino acids long. Germline values: CDR1 SGHTA, CDR2 FQGTGA. Trimming took off 2 bases at V and 5 bases at J, with 19 bases between the two ends. For the CDR3, the DNA is TGTGCCAGCAGCTTAGGGAGCCCCGTTGGTAGGAACAATGAGCAGTTCTTC. Translation gives CASSLGSPVGRNNEQFF.

J is TRBJ2-5 and V is TRBV15; D remains ambiguous. V shed 3 bases and J shed 1 base, with 12 bases lying between them. CDR1 and CDR2 from the germline V gene are LNHNV and YYDKDF (reference sequence). The CDR3 runs to 15 residues. This CDR3 is CATSSGAQTQETQYF. CDR3 sequence (DNA): TGTGCCACCAGCAGCGGCGCCCAGACCCAAGAGACCCAGTACTTC.